Described below is a single T cell receptor beta chain sequence and its context. Germline assignment: CDR1 SNHLY and CDR2 FYNNEI. Between the trimmed V and J ends, which lost 10 bases and 1 base, there was a span of 11 bases. CDR3 size: 12 residues. Repertoires were generated with immunoSEQ multiplex PCR, while TCRdb's copy carries only in-frame clones and drops some. Here the sample spans 90,000 to 95,000 clones, roughly 80% being singletons. This sample was taken from a study of cytotoxic CD8 clonotypes in ibrutinib-treated CLL. The specimen comprised PBMCs, sampled after 24 months of ibrutinib treatment. The TCR comes from a human donor with chronic lymphocytic leukemia. The chain is built from TRBV2 and TRBJ2-7; D remains unclear. CDR3 DNA: TGTGCCACAAGCCAGGTTTCCTACGAGCAGTACTTC. As protein: CATSQVSYEQYF.